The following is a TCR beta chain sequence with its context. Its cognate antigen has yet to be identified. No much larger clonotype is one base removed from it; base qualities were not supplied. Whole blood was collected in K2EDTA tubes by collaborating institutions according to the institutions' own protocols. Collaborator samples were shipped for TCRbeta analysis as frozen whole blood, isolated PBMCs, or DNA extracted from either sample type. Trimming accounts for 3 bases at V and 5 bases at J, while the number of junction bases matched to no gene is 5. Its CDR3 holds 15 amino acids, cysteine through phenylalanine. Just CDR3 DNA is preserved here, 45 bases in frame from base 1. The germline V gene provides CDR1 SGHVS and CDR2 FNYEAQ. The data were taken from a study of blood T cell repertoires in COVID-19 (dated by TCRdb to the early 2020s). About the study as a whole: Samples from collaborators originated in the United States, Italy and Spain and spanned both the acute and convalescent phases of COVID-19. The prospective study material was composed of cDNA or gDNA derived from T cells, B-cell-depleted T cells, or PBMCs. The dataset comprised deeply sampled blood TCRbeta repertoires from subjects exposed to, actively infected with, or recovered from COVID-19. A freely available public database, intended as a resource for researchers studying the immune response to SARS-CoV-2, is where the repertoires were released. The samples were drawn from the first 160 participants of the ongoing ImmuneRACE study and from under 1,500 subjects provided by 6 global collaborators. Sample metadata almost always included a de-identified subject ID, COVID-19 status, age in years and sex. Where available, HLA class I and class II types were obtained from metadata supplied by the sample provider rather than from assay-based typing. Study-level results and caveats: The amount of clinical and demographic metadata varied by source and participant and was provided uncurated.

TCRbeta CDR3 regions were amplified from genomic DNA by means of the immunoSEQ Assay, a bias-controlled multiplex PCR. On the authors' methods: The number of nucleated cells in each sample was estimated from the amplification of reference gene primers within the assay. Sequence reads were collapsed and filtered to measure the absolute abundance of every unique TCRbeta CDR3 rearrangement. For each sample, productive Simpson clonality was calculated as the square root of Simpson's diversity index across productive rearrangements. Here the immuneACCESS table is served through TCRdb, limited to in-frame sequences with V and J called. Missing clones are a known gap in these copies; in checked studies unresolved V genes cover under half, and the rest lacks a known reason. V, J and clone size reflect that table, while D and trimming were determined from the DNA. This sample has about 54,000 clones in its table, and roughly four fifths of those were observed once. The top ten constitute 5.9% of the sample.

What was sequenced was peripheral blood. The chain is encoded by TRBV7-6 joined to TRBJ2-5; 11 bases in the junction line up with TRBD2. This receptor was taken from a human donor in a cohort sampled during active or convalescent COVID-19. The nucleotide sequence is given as TGTGCCAGCAGCTTGGCTAGCGGGGGGCCGGAGACCCAGTACTTC. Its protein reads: CASSLASGGPETQYF.